This TCR beta chain is from a study of blood T cell repertoires in COVID-19. Germline-derived CDR1 and CDR2 are MNHNS and SASEGT. V was clipped by 2 bases and J by 7 bases; unmatched bases: 8. This CDR3 comprises 16 residues. Participants spanned ages about 18 to 90 years and resided in some 22 US areas. Each participant's cohort was designated according to participant-reported clinical history. Recovery among Cohort 3 donors was established by two negative PCRs, clearance, or symptom resolution. Original processing notes: Estimation of nucleated cell counts relied on the amplification of reference gene primers. Here immunoSEQ multiplex PCR was the method, and the copy in TCRdb shows in-frame clones only, minus some. That table furnishes V, J and clone size, whereas the DNA furnished D and trimming. Here the sample spans approximately 300,000 clones, more than 75% being singletons.

This clonotype was obtained from a man in his 60s who had recovered from COVID-19. Material: PBMCs or T cells enriched from blood (not recorded which). This chain joins TRBV6-1 and TRBJ1-5; 10 bases match TRBD1. The CDR3 DNA sequence: TGTGCCAGCAGTGAAATAGGGACAGGGGTAGGGCAGCCCCAGCATTTT. Residues: CASSEIGTGVGQPQHF.